Following are 25 T cell receptor beta chains from one sample sequenced in a study of CXCR3-negative and CXCR3-positive naive CD8 T cells. General study findings and limits: CXCR3-positive naive cells had TRB CDR3s that were more hydrophobic than CXCR3-negative naive cells had.

UMI labels and 5' RACE were used to prepare the TRB cDNA libraries. TCRdb reprocessed the 5' RACE reads and stores each CDR3 protein as one record, lacking DNA. Recorded here are approximately 120,000 distinct CDR3 sequences; the top ten clones represent about 0.35%. Antigens for these TCRs are unknown. The sample was naive CXCR3+ CD8+ T cells from blood. Subset specified: CD45RO-CCR7+CD27+CD95- naive CD8+ T cells expressing CXCR3 (TNR3+). Every receptor here comes from a human donor in good health. Some clones in this sample may be carry-over from other donors' samples.

The chain recombines TRBV9 with TRBJ2-3; TCRdb selects TRBD1, and the lack of DNA leaves this call unchecked. CDR1 SGDLS and CDR2 YYNGEE come from the germline V gene. CDR3 length: 14 residues. The CDR3 reads CASSVQDTTDTQYF.

The rearrangement links TRBV29-1 to TRBJ2-1; TCRdb reports TRBD1, a call that lacks DNA to check it against. Germline lookup yields CDR1 SQVTM and CDR2 ANQGSEA. The CDR3 totals 13 residues. The CDR3 region is CSVDGTGRNEQFF.

V gene TRBV24-1 combines with J gene TRBJ2-1; absent DNA, TCRdb's TRBD1 call cannot be checked. This CDR3 is built from 15 residues. CDR1 and CDR2 from the germline V gene are KGHDR and SFDVKD. CDR3 residues: CATRQGFSSYNEQFF.

This chain uses TRBV4-3 with TRBJ2-7; absent DNA, TCRdb's TRBD1 call cannot be checked. The germline CDR1 and CDR2 sequences are LGHNA and YSLEER. This CDR3 has 13 residues. The CDR3 protein is CASSQGTGYEQYF.

The chain carries TRBV29-1 and TRBJ2-1; the TCRdb D gene call, TRBD2, has no DNA to confirm it. CDR1 and CDR2 (germline): SQVTM, ANQGSEA. CDR3 length: 15 residues. The CDR3 reads CSAVPLAGGNNEQFF.

J is TRBJ2-3 and V is TRBV12-3 or TRBV12-4; TCRdb outputs TRBD2, but without DNA this stays unchecked. The CDR3 runs to 15 residues. The CDR3 here is CASSIRDYGPDTQYF.

This chain connects TRBV4-1 to TRBJ2-7. The CDR3 consists of 15 residues. Germline V gene sequence: CDR1 MGHRA, CDR2 YSYEKL. CDR3: CASSQGDWSSYEQYF.

The chain is built from TRBV29-1 and TRBJ2-7; absent DNA, TCRdb's TRBD1 call cannot be checked. CDR1 and CDR2 (germline): SQVTM, ANQGSEA. The CDR3 length is 14 residues. This chain's CDR3 is CSVSSDSEAYEQYF.

The chain is built from TRBV7-8 and TRBJ2-7; the D gene TCRdb calls, TRBD1, cannot be checked with no DNA. CDR3 size: 15 residues. Germline V CDR1 and CDR2: SGHVS, FQNEAQ. CDR3 region: CASSQQGQSSYEQYF.

This chain links TRBV12-3 or TRBV12-4 with TRBJ1-2; the D call of TRBD1 rests on TCRdb alone, since no DNA is present to check it. This CDR3 has 14 residues. The CDR3 loop reads CASRPGTDLYGYTF.

V usage is TRBV4-3 and J usage is TRBJ2-7; absent DNA, TCRdb's TRBD1 call cannot be checked. The CDR3 spans 15 residues. CDR1 is LGHNA, CDR2 YSLEER, per germline. CDR3 sequence reads: CASSQSYRDSYEQYF.

The gene calls are TRBV5-6 and TRBJ2-7; the D call from TCRdb, TRBD1, cannot be confirmed without DNA. The germline CDR1 and CDR2 sequences are SGHDT and YYEEEE. CDR3 length: 13 amino acids. The CDR3 loop reads CASSSRGGYEQYF. The full variable domain, in which reference TRBV5-6 and TRBJ2-7 provide the parts outside the CDR3, is DAGVTQSPTHLIKTRGQQVTLRCSPKSGHDTVSWYQQALGQGPQFIFQYYEEEERQRGNFPDRFSGHQFPNYSSELNVNALLLGDSALYLCASSSRGGYEQYFGPGTRLTVT.

V usage is TRBV11-2 and J usage is TRBJ2-1; TCRdb's D call, TRBD1, is unchecked because there is no DNA. The CDR3 runs 16 residues. Germline V CDR1 and CDR2: SGHAT, FQNNGV. The CDR3: CASSSIRGQLFNEQFF.

This rearrangement joins TRBV29-1 to TRBJ2-1; TCRdb outputs TRBD1, but without DNA this stays unchecked. The CDR3 spans 14 residues. Germline V gene data show CDR1 as SQVTM and CDR2 as ANQGSEA. CDR3: CSAYVGRSYNEQFF.

The chain couples TRBV29-1 to TRBJ1-3; TCRdb's D call, TRBD1, is unchecked because there is no DNA. CDR1 is SQVTM and CDR2 is ANQGSEA in the germline V gene. This CDR3 spans 13 amino acids. This CDR3 is CSVEGIPEEAIYF.

This chain connects TRBV20-1 to TRBJ2-1; TCRdb's D gene call, TRBD1, goes unchecked for lack of DNA. The CDR3 covers 14 residues. CDR1 DFQATT and CDR2 SNEGSKA come from the germline V gene (reference sequence). CDR3 amino acids: CSALGGARDNEQFF.

The chain combines TRBV7-9 with TRBJ1-5. The CDR3 contains 15 residues. Germline CDR1 reads SEHNR; CDR2 reads FQNEAQ (reference sequence). The CDR3 here is CASSPGGPSNQPQHF.

The gene calls are TRBV13 and TRBJ2-1. CDR1 PRHDT and CDR2 FYEKMQ come from the germline V gene (reference sequence). The CDR3 is made up of 13 amino acids. CDR3: CASSLEASAEQFF. The full variable domain, its missing parts supplied by reference TRBV13 and TRBJ2-1, is AAGVIQSPRHLIKEKRETATLKCYPIPRHDTVYWYQQGPGQDPQFLISFYEKMQSDKGSIPDRFSAQQFSDYHSELNMSSLELGDSALYFCASSLEASAEQFFGPGTRLTVL.

The J gene is TRBJ2-7, the V gene TRBV27; TCRdb's assignment of TRBD2 cannot be checked, as there is no DNA. The CDR3 runs 18 residues. Germline V gene lookup returns CDR1 MNHEY and CDR2 SMNVEV (reference sequence). CDR3: CASSSLSGGPRISYEQYF.

The chain links TRBV11-3 to TRBJ2-7; TCRdb lists TRBD2, though no DNA is available to test this call. Germline CDR1 reads SGHNT; CDR2 reads YENEEA. The CDR3 consists of 15 residues. The CDR3 reads CASSPSRAATYEQYF.

V gene TRBV29-1 combines with J gene TRBJ1-1. CDR1 is SQVTM, CDR2 ANQGSEA, per germline. The CDR3 length is 12 residues. The CDR3 sequence is CSVKAGNGEAFF. Full variable domain (outside the CDR3, taken from reference TRBV29-1 and TRBJ1-1): SAVISQKPSRDICQRGTSLTIQCQVDSQVTMMFWYRQQPGQSLTLIATANQGSEATYESGFVIDKFPISRPNLTFSTLTVSNMSPEDSSIYLCSVKAGNGEAFFGQGTRLTVV.

J is TRBJ2-7 and V is TRBV12-3 or TRBV12-4. This CDR3 has 16 residues. The CDR3 here is CASSFSQVFLRHEQYF.

This chain links TRBV30 with TRBJ2-2. CDR3 length: 11 residues. Germline V gene lookup returns CDR1 GTSNPN and CDR2 SVGIG (reference sequence). The CDR3 spells CAWTATGELFF.

The chain combines TRBV12-3 or TRBV12-4 with TRBJ2-7; TCRdb calls TRBD1, which cannot be checked without DNA. There are 14 residues in the CDR3. The chain's CDR3 is CASSHRDSFYEQYF.

The chain has TRBV7-9 and TRBJ2-1; TCRdb outputs TRBD2, but without DNA this stays unchecked. From germline, CDR1 is SEHNR and CDR2 FQNEAQ (reference sequence). The CDR3 has 15 residues. Here the CDR3 reads CASSLLGLAPVEQFF.